Sequencing of this T cell receptor (beta chain) was carried out in a study of OX40 agonist ivuxolimab in advanced cancers. Study outcomes and limitations: Low normalized T-cell clonal expansion was additionally recorded for some nonresponders.

The assay was immunoSEQ multiplex PCR, and TCRdb's table has in-frame clones only and misses some. This table holds 30,000 to 40,000 clones, approximately 80% found once. Of note for this clone: Antigen specificity is unknown.

The V gene's germline CDR1 is SGHRS and CDR2 YFSETQ. The CDR3 runs to 14 residues. Unmatched junction bases numbered 4, after V lost 3 bases and J lost 2 bases. The chain combines TRBV5-1 with TRBJ2-5; TRBD1 matches at 7 bases. The source material was CD4+ or CD8+ T cells sorted from blood, sampled in a trial of the OX40 agonist ivuxolimab. This TCR derives from an adult with an advanced solid tumor such as melanoma, head and neck, liver or kidney cancer. CDR3 nucleotide sequence: TGCGCCAGCAGCTCCGGGACAGCTCAAGAGACCCAGTACTTC. Its translation is CASSSGTAQETQYF.